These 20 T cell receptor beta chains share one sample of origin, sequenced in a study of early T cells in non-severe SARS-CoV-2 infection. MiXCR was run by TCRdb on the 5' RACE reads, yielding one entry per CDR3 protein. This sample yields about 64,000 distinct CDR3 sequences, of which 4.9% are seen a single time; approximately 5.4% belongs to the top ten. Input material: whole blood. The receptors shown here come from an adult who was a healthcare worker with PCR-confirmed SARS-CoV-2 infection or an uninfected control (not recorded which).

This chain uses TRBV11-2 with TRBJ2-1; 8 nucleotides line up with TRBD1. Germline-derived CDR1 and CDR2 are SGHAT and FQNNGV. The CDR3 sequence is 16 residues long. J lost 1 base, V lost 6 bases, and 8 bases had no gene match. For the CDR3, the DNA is TGTGCCAGCAGAAAATCCGGGACAGGATCCTACAATGAGCAGTTCTTC. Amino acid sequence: CASRKSGTGSYNEQFF.

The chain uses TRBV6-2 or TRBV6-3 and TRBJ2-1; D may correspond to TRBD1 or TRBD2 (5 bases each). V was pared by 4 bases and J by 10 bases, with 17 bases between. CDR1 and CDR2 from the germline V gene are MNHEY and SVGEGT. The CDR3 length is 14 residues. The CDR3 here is CASSSQGARREQFF. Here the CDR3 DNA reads TGTGCCAGCAGTTCTCAGGGAGCCCGTCGGGAGCAGTTCTTC.

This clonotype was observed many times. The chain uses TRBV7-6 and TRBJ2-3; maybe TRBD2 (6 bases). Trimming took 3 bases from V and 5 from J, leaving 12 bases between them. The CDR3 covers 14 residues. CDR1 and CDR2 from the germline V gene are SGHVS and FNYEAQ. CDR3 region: CASSLTSGGDTQYF. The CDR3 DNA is TGTGCCAGCAGCTTGACTAGTGGTGGAGATACGCAGTATTTT. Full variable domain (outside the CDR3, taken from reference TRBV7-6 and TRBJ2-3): GAGVSQSPRYKVTKRGQDVALRCDPISGHVSLYWYRQALGQGPEFLTYFNYEAQQDKSGLPNDRFSAERPEGSISTLTIQRTEQRDSAMYRCASSLTSGGDTQYFGPGTRLTVL.

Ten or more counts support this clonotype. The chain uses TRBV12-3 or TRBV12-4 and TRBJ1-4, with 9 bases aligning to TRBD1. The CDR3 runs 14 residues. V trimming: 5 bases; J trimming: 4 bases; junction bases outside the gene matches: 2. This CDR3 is CASSNRGLNEKLFF. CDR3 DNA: TGTGCCAGCAGTAACAGGGGGCTTAATGAAAAACTGTTTTTT.

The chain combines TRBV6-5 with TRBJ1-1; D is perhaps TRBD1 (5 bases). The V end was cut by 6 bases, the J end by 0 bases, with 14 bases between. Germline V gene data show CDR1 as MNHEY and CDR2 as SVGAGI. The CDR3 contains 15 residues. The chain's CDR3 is CASSSTGEMNTEAFF. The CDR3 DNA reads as TGTGCCAGCAGCTCAACAGGAGAGATGAACACTGAAGCTTTCTTT.

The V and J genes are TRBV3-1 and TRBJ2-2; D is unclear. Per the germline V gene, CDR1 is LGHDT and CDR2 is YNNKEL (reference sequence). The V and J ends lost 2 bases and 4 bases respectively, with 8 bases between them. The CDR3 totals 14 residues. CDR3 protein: CASSQFRTTGELFF. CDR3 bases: TGTGCCAGCAGCCAATTTAGAACCACCGGGGAGCTGTTTTTT.

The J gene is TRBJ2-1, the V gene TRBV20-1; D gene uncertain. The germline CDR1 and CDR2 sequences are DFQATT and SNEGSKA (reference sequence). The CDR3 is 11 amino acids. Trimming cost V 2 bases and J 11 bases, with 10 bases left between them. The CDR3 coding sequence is TGCAGTGCTAGAAACCAGGATAAGCAGTTCTTC. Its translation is CSARNQDKQFF.

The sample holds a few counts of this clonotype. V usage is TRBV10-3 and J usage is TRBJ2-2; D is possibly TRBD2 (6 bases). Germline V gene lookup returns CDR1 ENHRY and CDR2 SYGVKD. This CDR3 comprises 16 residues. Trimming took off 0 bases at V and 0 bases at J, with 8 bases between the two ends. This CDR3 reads CAISESTSTNTGELFF. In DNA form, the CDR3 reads TGTGCCATCAGTGAGTCGACTAGTACGAACACCGGGGAGCTGTTTTTT.

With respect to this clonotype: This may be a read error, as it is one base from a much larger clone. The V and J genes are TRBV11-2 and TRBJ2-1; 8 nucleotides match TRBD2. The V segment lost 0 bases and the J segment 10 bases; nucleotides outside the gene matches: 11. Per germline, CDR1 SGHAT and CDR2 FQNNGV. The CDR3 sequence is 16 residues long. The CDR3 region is CASSLESSGYPLEQFF. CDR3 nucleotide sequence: TGTGCCAGCAGCTTAGAGTCTAGCGGGTACCCCTTGGAGCAGTTCTTC.

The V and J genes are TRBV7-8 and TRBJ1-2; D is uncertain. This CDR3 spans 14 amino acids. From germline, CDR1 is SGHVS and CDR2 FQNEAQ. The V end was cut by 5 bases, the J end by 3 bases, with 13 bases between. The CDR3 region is CASSTPMADYGYTF. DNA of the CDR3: TGTGCCAGCAGCACCCCCATGGCGGACTATGGCTACACCTTC.

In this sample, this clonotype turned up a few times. CDR3 bases: TGTGCCAGCAGTCCCCATTCCTACGAGCAGTACTTC. The encoded protein is CASSPHSYEQYF. The J gene is TRBJ2-7, the V gene TRBV27; D unclear. The CDR3 is made up of 12 amino acids. V dropped 5 bases and J dropped 1 base, with 6 bases sitting between them. Germline lookup yields CDR1 MNHEY and CDR2 SMNVEV (reference sequence).

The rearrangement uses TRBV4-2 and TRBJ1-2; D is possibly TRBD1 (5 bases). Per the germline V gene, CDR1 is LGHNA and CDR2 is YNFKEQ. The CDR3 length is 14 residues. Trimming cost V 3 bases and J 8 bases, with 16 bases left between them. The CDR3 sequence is CASSQRAGEEGYTF. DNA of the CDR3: TGTGCCAGCAGCCAGCGGGCGGGGGAGGAAGGCTACACCTTC.

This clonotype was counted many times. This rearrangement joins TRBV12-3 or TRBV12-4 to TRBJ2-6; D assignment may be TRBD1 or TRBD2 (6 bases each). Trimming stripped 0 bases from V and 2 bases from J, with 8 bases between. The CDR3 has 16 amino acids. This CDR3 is CASSLAGGAGANVLTF. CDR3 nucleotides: TGTGCCAGCAGTTTAGCCGGGGGCGCTGGGGCCAACGTCCTGACTTTC.

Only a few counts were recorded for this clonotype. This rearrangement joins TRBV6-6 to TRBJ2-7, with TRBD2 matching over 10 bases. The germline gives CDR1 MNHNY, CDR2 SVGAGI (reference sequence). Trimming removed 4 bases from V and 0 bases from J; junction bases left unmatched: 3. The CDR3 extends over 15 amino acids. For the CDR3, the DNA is TGTGCCAGCAGTTTCCTAGCGGGGGACTCCTACGAGCAGTACTTC. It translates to CASSFLAGDSYEQYF.

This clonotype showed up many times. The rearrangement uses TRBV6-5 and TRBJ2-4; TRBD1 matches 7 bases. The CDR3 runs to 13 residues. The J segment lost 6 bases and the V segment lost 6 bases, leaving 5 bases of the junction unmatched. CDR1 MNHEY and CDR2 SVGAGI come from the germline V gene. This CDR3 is CASSRQGLNIQYF. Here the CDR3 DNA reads TGTGCCAGCAGCCGACAGGGCCTAAACATTCAGTACTTC.

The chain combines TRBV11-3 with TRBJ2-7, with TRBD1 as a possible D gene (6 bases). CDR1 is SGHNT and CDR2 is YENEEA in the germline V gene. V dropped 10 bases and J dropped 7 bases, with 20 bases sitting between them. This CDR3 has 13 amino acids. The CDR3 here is CATLRGGSGEQYF. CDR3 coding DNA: TGTGCCACTCTACGAGGGGGTTCCGGGGAGCAGTACTTC.

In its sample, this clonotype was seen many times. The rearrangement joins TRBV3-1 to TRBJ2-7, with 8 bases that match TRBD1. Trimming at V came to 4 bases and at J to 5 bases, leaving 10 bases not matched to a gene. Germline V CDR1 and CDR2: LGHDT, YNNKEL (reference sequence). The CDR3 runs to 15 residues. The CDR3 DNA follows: TGTGCCAGCAGCCCCGAGCGACAGGGGAAGAACGAGCAGTACTTC. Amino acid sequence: CASSPERQGKNEQYF.

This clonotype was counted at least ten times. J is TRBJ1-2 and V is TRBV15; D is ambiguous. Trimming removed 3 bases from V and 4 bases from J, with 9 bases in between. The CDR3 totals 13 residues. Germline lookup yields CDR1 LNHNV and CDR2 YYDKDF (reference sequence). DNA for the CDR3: TGTGCCACCAGCAGGGCAATGGGCTATGGCTACACCTTC. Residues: CATSRAMGYGYTF.

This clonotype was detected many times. CDR3 sequence reads: CSASIPTRGYNEQFF. DNA for the CDR3: TGCAGTGCTAGTATCCCTACAAGGGGGTACAATGAGCAGTTCTTC. The chain combines TRBV20-1 with TRBJ2-1, with TRBD1 as a possible D gene (6 bases). Germline V gene sequence: CDR1 DFQATT, CDR2 SNEGSKA (reference sequence). Trimming shortened V by 3 bases and J by 4 bases, and 16 bases separated the two germline ends. CDR3 size: 15 residues.

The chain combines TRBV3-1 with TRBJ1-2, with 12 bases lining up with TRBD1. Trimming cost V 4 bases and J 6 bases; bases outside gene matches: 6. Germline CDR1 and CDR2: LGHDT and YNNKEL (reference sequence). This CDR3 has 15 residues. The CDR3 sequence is CASSPGTGGANGYTF. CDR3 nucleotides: TGTGCCAGCAGCCCGGGGACAGGGGGCGCAAATGGCTACACCTTC.